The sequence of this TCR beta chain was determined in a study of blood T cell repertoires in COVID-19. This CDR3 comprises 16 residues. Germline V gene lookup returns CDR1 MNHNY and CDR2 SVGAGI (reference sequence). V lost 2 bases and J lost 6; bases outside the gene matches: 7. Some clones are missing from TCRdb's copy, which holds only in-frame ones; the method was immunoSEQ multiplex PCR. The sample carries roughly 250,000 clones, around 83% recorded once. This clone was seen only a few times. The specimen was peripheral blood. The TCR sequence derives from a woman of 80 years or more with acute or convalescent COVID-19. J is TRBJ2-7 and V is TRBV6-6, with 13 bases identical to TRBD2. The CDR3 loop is CASSYPPGLAGFEQYF. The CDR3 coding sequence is TGTGCCAGCAGTTACCCGCCGGGACTAGCGGGGTTCGAGCAGTACTTC.